This T cell receptor (beta chain) originates from a study of blood T cell repertoires in COVID-19. Study at large: Specimens from acute and convalescent COVID-19 originated in the United States, Italy and Spain. T cells, B-cell-depleted T cells, or PBMCs provided the cDNA or gDNA that served as material.

As concerns this clone: The same CDR3 is also encoded by other DNA sequences in this sample.

Seattle researchers signed up patients amid active infection and tracked them longitudinally. Original methodology: How many nucleated cells were present was estimated from reference gene primer amplification. The data were produced by immunoSEQ multiplex PCR, yet TCRdb's version contains in-frame clones alone and is incomplete. That table supplies the V and J calls and clone size; D and trimming were determined from the DNA. The sample yields about 150,000 clones, over 75% seen once. The source material was peripheral blood. The receptor comes from a man aged 55-75 years with COVID-19, enrolled during active disease.

The CDR3 DNA is TGTGCCAGTAAAGACTTCACAGATACGCAGTATTTT. Its translation: CASKDFTDTQYF. The rearrangement uses TRBV19 and TRBJ2-3, with unresolved D. The germline CDR1 and CDR2 sequences are LNHDA and SQIVND (reference sequence). The CDR3 has 12 amino acids. V gave up 7 bases and J gave up 2 bases, with 7 bases separating them.